This T cell receptor (beta chain) comes out of a study of T cell changes during pregnancy in multiple sclerosis. Profiling relied on immunoSEQ multiplex PCR, and the TCRdb table lists in-frame clones only, not all of them. The table shows around 50,000 clones, with roughly 94% occurring only once. The CDR3 has 14 amino acids. Looked up from germline, CDR1 is SSHAT and CDR2 is FNYEAQ (reference sequence). Deletions cut 5 bases from V and 5 bases from J, with 15 bases between. Sequencing was performed on CD4+ T cells from peripheral blood mononuclear cells, taken in the second trimester of pregnancy. The rearrangement uses TRBV7-7 and TRBJ2-5, with D possibly being TRBD2 (6 bases). The receptor comes from a female donor with multiple sclerosis, enrolled in a pregnancy study. As DNA, the CDR3 is TGTGCCAGCAGCCCGGACCCGACTAGGGAGACCCAGTACTTC. The encoded protein is CASSPDPTRETQYF.